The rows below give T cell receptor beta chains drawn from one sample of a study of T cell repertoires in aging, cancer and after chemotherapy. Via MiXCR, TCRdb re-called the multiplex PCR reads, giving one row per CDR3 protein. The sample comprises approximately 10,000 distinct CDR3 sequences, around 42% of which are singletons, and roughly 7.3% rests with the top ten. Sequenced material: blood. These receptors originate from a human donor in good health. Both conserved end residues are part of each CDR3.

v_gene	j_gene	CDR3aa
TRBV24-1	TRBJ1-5	CATRGQGDNQPQHF
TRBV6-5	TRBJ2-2	CASSYSNFAGELFF
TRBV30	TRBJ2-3	CAWSVLGGRALEHTDTQYF
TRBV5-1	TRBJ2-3	CASSPPYIGGRADTQYF
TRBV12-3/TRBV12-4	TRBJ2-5	CASSLWYRGQETQYF
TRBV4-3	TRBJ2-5	CASSDGSGWGRETQYF
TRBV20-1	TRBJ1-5	CSAYIFSNQPQHF
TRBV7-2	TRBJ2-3	CASSPGLPPYF
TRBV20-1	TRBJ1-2	CSASTEAYGYTF
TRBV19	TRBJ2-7	CASSIVGYEQYF
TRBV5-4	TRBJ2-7	CASSFSRQESSYEQYF
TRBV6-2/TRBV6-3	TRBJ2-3	CASSYISSIDTQYF